This TCR beta chain derives from a study of cytotoxic CD8 clonotypes in ibrutinib-treated CLL (dated by TCRdb to about 2021). Broadly, across the study: In this cohort, approximately 15 patients were treatment-naive and ten to twelve were relapsed/refractory, while some 17 had unmutated IGHV. Responses were partial in 24 patients and complete in 2; after median about 70 months follow-up, about 14 stayed in remission and around 12 progressed. Samples at response were collected after a median of about 12 months of treatment, with a range of about 6 to 40 months. An average of 255,043 productive templates and tens of thousands of productive rearrangements was obtained per sample. Of the approximately 86 participants in the trial, 26 had longitudinal samples available. Cryopreserved peripheral blood mononuclear cells were collected at three points: before therapy, at response, and at either sustained remission or disease progression. Every remission and progressive disease sample was obtained while ibrutinib was still being received by the patients.

Remarks on this clone: There is no known antigen for this receptor. No per-base quality is available; no much larger clone lies one base away.

For TCR beta library preparation, 1.5 to 2 micrograms of genomic DNA was extracted from cryopreserved PBMCs. Longitudinal blood samples from CLL patients on ibrutinib monotherapy were analyzed using high-throughput TCR beta sequencing. The patients were enrolled in a single-center, open-label phase 2 trial of ibrutinib monotherapy. The goal of deep resolution MiSeq sequencing was a depth between 1 in 1 million and 1 in 200,000 T cells, and coverage averaged 10x per clonotype. The immunoSEQ hsTCRB Kit was used to generate TCR beta libraries. Per the original workflow: Data were analyzed with ImmunoSEQ Data Assistant and ImmunoSEQ Analyzer, with V, D and J genes assigned per IMGT definitions. Clonality, which ranges from 0 to 1, was calculated by subtracting the normalized Shannon entropy of productive rearrangement frequencies from one. Only overrepresented clonotypes making up at least 0.05% of the repertoire of each patient were included in the public clonotype analysis. Fewer than 15 repertoires from age-matched healthy donors, obtained from immuneACCESS, served as clonality controls. TCRdb carries this immuneACCESS record with in-frame sequences only. Its versions omit some clonotypes, under half of them owing to an unresolved V gene in the studies checked, with the rest unexplained. That table is the source of V, J and clone size, and D and trimming were worked out from the DNA. The sample includes 25,000 to 30,000 clones, with about 76% observed a single time. In total, the top ten clones hold 51% of the sample.

Results and caveats for the whole study, not just this receptor: An increase in clonality was observed at ibrutinib response, with clonality remaining stable during sustained remission and falling back toward baseline at progression. Sampling times were not matched between patients in sustained remission and patients whose disease was progressing, and lymph node repertoires were not examined. Baseline clonality was found to be higher than that of age-matched healthy donors and was strongly correlated with circulating CD8+ T-cell counts. Public clonotypes were rare and either contracted or stayed stable during treatment, and the rise in clonality at ibrutinib response reflected the expansion of private clonotypes.

This receptor was identified in a human donor with chronic lymphocytic leukemia. Here the sequenced sample was PBMCs, taken after 36 months of ibrutinib treatment.

The nucleotide sequence reads TGCAGCGGGAAAACCGACGGCACCTATGGCTACACCTTC. It translates to CSGKTDGTYGYTF. In this chain, TRBV29-1 is recombined with TRBJ1-2; confidence is insufficient to name the D gene. The V end loses 7 bases and the J end loses 4 bases, and a stretch of 16 bases separates them. From a lookup of the germline V gene, CDR1 and CDR2 are SQVTM and ANQGSEA. The CDR3 runs 13 amino acids, cysteine and phenylalanine included. Only the CDR3 DNA is retained, 39 bases long and in frame from the first base.